Below are 7 T cell receptor beta chains sequenced from a single sample in a study of blood T cell repertoires in COVID-19. This table comes from immunoSEQ multiplex PCR, and its TCRdb copy is limited to in-frame clones, with some not included. The table includes some 90,000 clones, 87% detected once. The sample consisted of peripheral blood. All receptors derive from a woman between 55 and 75 years old with COVID-19, enrolled during active disease.

A single count supports this clone. This rearrangement joins TRBV10-1 to TRBJ2-5; tentatively, D is TRBD1 (6 bases). The V end lost 3 bases, the J end lost 5 bases, and 13 bases lay between the germline ends. Germline V lookup: CDR1 WNHNN, CDR2 SYGVQD (reference sequence). The CDR3 has 14 amino acids. CDR3 region: CASSDGRGVETQYF. CDR3 in DNA: TGCGCCAGCAGTGATGGCAGGGGCGTGGAGACCCAGTACTTC.

The chain combines TRBV5-1 with TRBJ2-3; TRBD2 is a possible D gene (5 bases). Trimming cost V 3 bases and J 7 bases, with 21 bases left between them. CDR3 length: 16 residues. Germline V gene data show CDR1 as SGHRS and CDR2 as YFSETQ. The CDR3 sequence: CASSWELRKADYTQYF. The CDR3 DNA follows: TGCGCCAGCAGCTGGGAGCTTCGGAAGGCCGACTATACGCAGTATTTT.

This chain links TRBV11-2 with TRBJ1-1; D remains unclear. Germline V gene lookup returns CDR1 SGHAT and CDR2 FQNNGV. The V and J ends lost 0 bases and 0 bases respectively, with 8 bases between them. The CDR3 has 15 amino acids. This chain's CDR3 is CASSLEYRLNTEAFF. The DNA for the CDR3 is TGTGCCAGCAGCTTAGAGTACAGATTGAACACTGAAGCTTTCTTT.

This chain uses TRBV6-5 with TRBJ1-2; a weak D match, TRBD1 (5 bases). V lost 0 bases and J 5 bases, leaving 10 bases between the germline ends. CDR3 size: 14 residues. Per the germline V gene, CDR1 is MNHEY and CDR2 is SVGAGI. The DNA for the CDR3 is TGTGCCAGCAGTTACTCGGACACCTTGTATGGCTACACCTTC. This translates into CASSYSDTLYGYTF.

The chain is built from TRBV5-6 and TRBJ2-5; D not resolved. In germline, CDR1 is SGHDT, CDR2 YYEEEE. There are 14 residues in the CDR3. The ends were cut back, 0 bases at V and 4 bases at J, with 10 bases in the middle. In DNA form, the CDR3 reads TGTGCCAGCAGCTTGGCGGAGTTGCGAGAGACCCAGTACTTC. It translates to CASSLAELRETQYF.

CDR3 bases: TGTGCCAGCAGCTTAGTAATAGGGGGTTTCACTGAAGCTTTCTTT. It translates to CASSLVIGGFTEAFF. The rearrangement joins TRBV7-8 to TRBJ1-1; possible D gene TRBD1, 6 bases. Trimming stripped 1 base from V and 4 bases from J, with 13 bases between. The CDR3 consists of 15 residues. Germline CDR1 and CDR2: SGHVS and FQNEAQ.

The chain recombines TRBV6-1 with TRBJ1-6, with no clear D. The V gene lost 3 bases and the J gene lost 7 bases, with 13 bases spanning the gap. Germline V CDR1 and CDR2: MNHNS, SASEGT. The CDR3 spans 15 residues. The CDR3 coding sequence is TGTGCCAGCAGTGACATACAGCTAGCCAATTCACCCCTCCACTTT. It encodes CASSDIQLANSPLHF.